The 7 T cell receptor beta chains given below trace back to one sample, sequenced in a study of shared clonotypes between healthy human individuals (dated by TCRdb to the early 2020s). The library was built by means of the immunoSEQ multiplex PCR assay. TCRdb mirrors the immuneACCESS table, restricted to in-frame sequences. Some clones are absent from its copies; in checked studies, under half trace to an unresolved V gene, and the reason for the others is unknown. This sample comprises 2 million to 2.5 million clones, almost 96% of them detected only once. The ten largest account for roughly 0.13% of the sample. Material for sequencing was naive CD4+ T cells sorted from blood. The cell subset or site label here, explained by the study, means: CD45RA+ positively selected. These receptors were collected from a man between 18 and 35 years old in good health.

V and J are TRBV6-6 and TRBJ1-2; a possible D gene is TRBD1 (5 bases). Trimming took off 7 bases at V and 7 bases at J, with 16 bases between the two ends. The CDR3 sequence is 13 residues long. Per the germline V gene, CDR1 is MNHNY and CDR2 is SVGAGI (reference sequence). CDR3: CASTSPGVGGYTF. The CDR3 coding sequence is TGTGCCAGCACTTCACCGGGGGTTGGTGGCTACACCTTC.

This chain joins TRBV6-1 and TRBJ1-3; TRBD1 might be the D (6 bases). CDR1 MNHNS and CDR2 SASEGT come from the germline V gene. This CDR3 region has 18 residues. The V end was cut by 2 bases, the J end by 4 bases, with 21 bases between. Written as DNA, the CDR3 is TGTGCCAGCAGTGAACCGACAGGTAGCGGTCGGAGAGGAAACACCATATATTTT. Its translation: CASSEPTGSGRRGNTIYF.

The CDR3 DNA reads as TGTGCCAGCAGCGTTAGCGGGCAGCCCTACGAGCAGTACTTC. It is translated as CASSVSGQPYEQYF. This chain joins TRBV7-2 and TRBJ2-7, with 7 bases fitting TRBD2. The V gene's germline CDR1 is SGHTA and CDR2 FQGNSA. The CDR3 covers 14 residues. Germline trimming cut 5 bases from V and 2 bases from J; bases unmatched to any gene: 6.

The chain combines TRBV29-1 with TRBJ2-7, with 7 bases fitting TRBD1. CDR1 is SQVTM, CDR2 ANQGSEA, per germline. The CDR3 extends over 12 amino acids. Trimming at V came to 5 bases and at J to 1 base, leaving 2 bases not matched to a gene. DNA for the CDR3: TGCAGCGTTTCCAGGGGGTCCTACGAGCAGTACTTC. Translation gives CSVSRGSYEQYF.

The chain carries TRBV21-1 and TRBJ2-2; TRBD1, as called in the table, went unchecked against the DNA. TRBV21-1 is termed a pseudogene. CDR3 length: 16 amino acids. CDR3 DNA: TGTGCCAGCAGCAAAGCGGACAGGGAATACCCCGGGGAGCTGTTTTTT. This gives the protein CASSKADREYPGELFF.

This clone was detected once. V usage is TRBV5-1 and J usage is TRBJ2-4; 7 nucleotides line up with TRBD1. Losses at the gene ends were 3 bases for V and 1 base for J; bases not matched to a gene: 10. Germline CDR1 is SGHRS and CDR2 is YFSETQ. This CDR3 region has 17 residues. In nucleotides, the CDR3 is TGCGCCAGCAGCTCCTCCGACAGGGCCGGTGCCAAAAACATTCAGTACTTC. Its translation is CASSSSDRAGAKNIQYF.

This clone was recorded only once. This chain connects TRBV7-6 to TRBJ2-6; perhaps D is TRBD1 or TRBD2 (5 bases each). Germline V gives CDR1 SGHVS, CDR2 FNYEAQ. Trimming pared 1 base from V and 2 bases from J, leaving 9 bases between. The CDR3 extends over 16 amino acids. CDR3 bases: TGTGCCAGCAGCTTAGAGGGGCGGGCTGGGGCCAACGTCCTGACTTTC. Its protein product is CASSLEGRAGANVLTF.